Listed below are T cell receptor beta chains from one sample, sequenced in a study of blood T cell repertoires in COVID-19. Sequencing was performed with immunoSEQ multiplex PCR; in TCRdb, only in-frame clones are kept and a portion is missing. In the table there are roughly 100,000 clones, 80% to 90% of which are singletons. Sequencing was carried out using peripheral blood. Receptors were obtained from a woman older than 75 with acute or convalescent COVID-19. Each CDR3 is given with its conserved first and last residue. A D gene is named only where the DNA matches it firmly. The size field is filled for only some rows; it gives once, few, many or a size class.

D gene: TRBD1; clone size: .; V gene: TRBV6-5; J gene: TRBJ1-4; CDR3 protein: CASRPGGGGSEKLFF; CDR3 DNA: TGTGCCAGCAGACCCGGAGGAGGGGGCAGTGAAAAACTGTTTTTT
D gene: .; clone size: .; V gene: TRBV3-1/TRBV3-2; J gene: TRBJ1-1; CDR3 protein: CASSQGGGGAFF; CDR3 DNA: TGTGCCAGCAGCCAAGGGGGGGGCGGCGCTTTCTTT
D gene: .; clone size: once; V gene: TRBV6-1; J gene: TRBJ2-7; CDR3 protein: CASSDTFGTPYEQYF; CDR3 DNA: TGTGCCAGCAGTGATACTTTCGGGACACCATACGAGCAGTACTTC
D gene: .; clone size: once; V gene: TRBV19; J gene: TRBJ1-1; CDR3 protein: CASSIWGGTEAFF; CDR3 DNA: TGTGCCAGTAGTATATGGGGAGGCACTGAAGCTTTCTTT
D gene: TRBD1; clone size: .; V gene: TRBV5-6; J gene: TRBJ1-2; CDR3 protein: CASSLTTGPLFLYTF; CDR3 DNA: TGTGCCAGCAGCTTAACGACAGGGCCCCTTTTTCTCTACACCTTC
D gene: TRBD1; clone size: .; V gene: TRBV23-1; J gene: TRBJ2-7; CDR3 protein: CASSQPTKPGGVGPPPHYYEQYF; CDR3 DNA: TGCGCCAGCAGTCAACCGACAAAGCCAGGGGGCGTCGGTCCCCCTCCCCACTACTACGAGCAGTACTTC
D gene: .; clone size: .; V gene: TRBV7-9; J gene: TRBJ1-1; CDR3 protein: CASSSPWADAEAFF; CDR3 DNA: TGTGCCAGCAGCTCCCCATGGGCAGACGCTGAAGCTTTCTTT
D gene: .; clone size: .; V gene: TRBV24-1; J gene: TRBJ1-2; CDR3 protein: CATSSAGNYGYTF; CDR3 DNA: TGTGCCACCAGCTCCGCCGGGAACTATGGCTACACCTTC
D gene: .; clone size: .; V gene: TRBV5-1; J gene: TRBJ1-5; CDR3 protein: CASSIDGGNQPQHF; CDR3 DNA: TGCGCCAGCAGCATCGACGGGGGCAATCAGCCCCAGCATTTT
D gene: .; clone size: .; V gene: TRBV24-1; J gene: TRBJ2-7; CDR3 protein: CATRDGVSYEQYF; CDR3 DNA: TGTGCCACACGTGACGGGGTCTCCTACGAGCAGTACTTC
D gene: .; clone size: .; V gene: TRBV5-1; J gene: TRBJ2-7; CDR3 protein: CASSTLGGGEQYF; CDR3 DNA: TGCGCCAGCAGCACACTAGGGGGTGGTGAGCAGTACTTC
D gene: TRBD1; clone size: once; V gene: TRBV6-2/TRBV6-3; J gene: TRBJ1-5; CDR3 protein: CASSPQGSNQPQHF; CDR3 DNA: TGTGCCAGCAGCCCACAGGGGAGCAATCAGCCCCAGCATTTT
D gene: .; clone size: .; V gene: TRBV5-1; J gene: TRBJ2-1; CDR3 protein: CASSLLGWAKNNEQFF; CDR3 DNA: TGCGCCAGCAGCTTGTTGGGCTGGGCAAAGAACAATGAGCAGTTCTTC
D gene: .; clone size: .; V gene: TRBV7-9; J gene: TRBJ1-1; CDR3 protein: CASSLGGRNTEAFF; CDR3 DNA: TGTGCCAGCAGCTTGGGGGGAAGGAACACTGAAGCTTTCTTT
D gene: TRBD1; clone size: .; V gene: TRBV19; J gene: TRBJ2-7; CDR3 protein: CASSSSGTGVYEQYF; CDR3 DNA: TGTGCCAGTAGTAGCTCCGGGACAGGAGTCTACGAGCAGTACTTC
D gene: TRBD1; clone size: .; V gene: TRBV5-8; J gene: TRBJ1-2; CDR3 protein: CASSHRQGSAGYTF; CDR3 DNA: TGTGCCAGCAGCCACCGACAGGGGTCGGCTGGCTACACCTTC
D gene: TRBD1; clone size: .; V gene: TRBV6-2/TRBV6-3; J gene: TRBJ2-7; CDR3 protein: CASSYSIYPRPGQGNYEQYF; CDR3 DNA: TGTGCCAGCAGTTACTCGATATATCCGAGGCCGGGACAGGGAAACTACGAGCAGTACTTC
D gene: TRBD1; clone size: few; V gene: TRBV7-8; J gene: TRBJ1-4; CDR3 protein: CASSQGTGVGEKLFF; CDR3 DNA: TGTGCCAGCAGCCAAGGGACAGGGGTTGGGGAAAAACTGTTTTTT
D gene: .; clone size: .; V gene: TRBV7-8; J gene: TRBJ2-1; CDR3 protein: CASSLELSYNEQFF; CDR3 DNA: TGTGCCAGCAGCTTAGAACTTTCCTACAATGAGCAGTTCTTC
D gene: .; clone size: .; V gene: TRBV6-5; J gene: TRBJ1-1; CDR3 protein: CASGGYTEAFF; CDR3 DNA: TGTGCCAGCGGGGGGTACACTGAAGCTTTCTTT
D gene: TRBD1; clone size: .; V gene: TRBV2; J gene: TRBJ2-1; CDR3 protein: CASSELGQGRNEQFF; CDR3 DNA: TGTGCCAGCAGTGAATTGGGACAGGGGAGGAATGAGCAGTTCTTC
D gene: TRBD1; clone size: .; V gene: TRBV27; J gene: TRBJ1-6; CDR3 protein: CASSLSGTGGNSPLHF; CDR3 DNA: TGTGCCAGCAGTTTATCGGGGACAGGGGGTAATTCACCCCTCCACTTT
D gene: TRBD1; clone size: .; V gene: TRBV6-1; J gene: TRBJ1-5; CDR3 protein: CASSEARQGNQPQHF; CDR3 DNA: TGTGCCAGCAGTGAAGCCCGACAGGGTAATCAGCCCCAGCATTTT
D gene: .; clone size: .; V gene: TRBV5-1; J gene: TRBJ1-1; CDR3 protein: CASSQGGRMNTEAFF; CDR3 DNA: TGCGCCAGCAGTCAGGGCGGCAGAATGAACACTGAAGCTTTCTTT
D gene: TRBD2; clone size: .; V gene: TRBV11-1; J gene: TRBJ2-7; CDR3 protein: CASSPSGGRSYEQYF; CDR3 DNA: TGTGCCAGCAGCCCTAGCGGGGGGCGGTCATACGAGCAGTACTTC
D gene: .; clone size: .; V gene: TRBV5-5; J gene: TRBJ1-2; CDR3 protein: CASGAANYGYTF; CDR3 DNA: TGTGCCAGCGGGGCAGCTAACTATGGCTACACCTTC
D gene: .; clone size: .; V gene: TRBV10-3; J gene: TRBJ2-7; CDR3 protein: CAISADSLSSYEQYF; CDR3 DNA: TGTGCCATCAGTGCGGACAGTCTGAGCTCCTACGAGCAGTACTTC
D gene: TRBD1; clone size: .; V gene: TRBV13; J gene: TRBJ2-1; CDR3 protein: CASNLPRTGLCNEQFF; CDR3 DNA: TGTGCCAGCAACCTCCCCCGGACAGGGCTTTGTAATGAGCAGTTCTTC
D gene: .; clone size: .; V gene: TRBV28; J gene: TRBJ1-5; CDR3 protein: CASTTQAGNQPQHF; CDR3 DNA: TGTGCCAGCACCACCCAGGCTGGCAATCAGCCCCAGCATTTT
D gene: TRBD2; clone size: .; V gene: TRBV29-1; J gene: TRBJ2-1; CDR3 protein: CSVVTSGGYNEQFF; CDR3 DNA: TGCAGCGTTGTGACTAGCGGGGGTTACAATGAGCAGTTCTTC
D gene: .; clone size: .; V gene: TRBV27; J gene: TRBJ2-2; CDR3 protein: CASSQRTPSNTGELFF; CDR3 DNA: TGTGCCAGCAGTCAAAGGACACCCTCGAACACCGGGGAGCTGTTTTTT
D gene: TRBD2; clone size: .; V gene: TRBV3-1/TRBV3-2; J gene: TRBJ2-5; CDR3 protein: CASSQGQAGEKETQYF; CDR3 DNA: TGTGCCAGCAGCCAAGGGCAGGCGGGGGAAAAAGAGACCCAGTACTTC
D gene: TRBD1; clone size: .; V gene: TRBV5-1; J gene: TRBJ1-5; CDR3 protein: CASSLTGDSNQPQHF; CDR3 DNA: TGCGCCAGCAGTCTTACAGGGGATAGCAATCAGCCCCAGCATTTT
D gene: TRBD2; clone size: .; V gene: TRBV27; J gene: TRBJ2-7; CDR3 protein: CASSLYPREGEYEQYF; CDR3 DNA: TGTGCCAGCAGTTTATATCCCAGGGAGGGTGAATACGAGCAGTACTTC
D gene: .; clone size: .; V gene: TRBV10-3; J gene: TRBJ1-2; CDR3 protein: CAISEERRAGYGYTF; CDR3 DNA: TGTGCCATCAGTGAGGAACGCAGGGCAGGCTATGGCTACACCTTC
D gene: TRBD2; clone size: .; V gene: TRBV19; J gene: TRBJ2-7; CDR3 protein: CASNPTSGGTYEQYF; CDR3 DNA: TGTGCCAGTAACCCGACTAGCGGGGGAACCTACGAGCAGTACTTC
D gene: TRBD2; clone size: once; V gene: TRBV27; J gene: TRBJ2-7; CDR3 protein: CASSLFLAGGYEQYF; CDR3 DNA: TGTGCCAGCAGTTTATTTCTAGCGGGGGGTTACGAGCAGTACTTC
D gene: .; clone size: .; V gene: TRBV4-1; J gene: TRBJ2-7; CDR3 protein: CASSLDSFTYEQYF; CDR3 DNA: TGCGCCAGCAGCTTGGACAGTTTTACCTACGAGCAGTACTTC
D gene: TRBD1; clone size: few; V gene: TRBV9; J gene: TRBJ2-7; CDR3 protein: CASSEGQGTYYEQYF; CDR3 DNA: TGTGCCAGCAGCGAGGGACAGGGAACCTACTACGAGCAGTACTTC
D gene: TRBD2; clone size: .; V gene: TRBV6-6; J gene: TRBJ2-1; CDR3 protein: CASRSAGGLLNEQFF; CDR3 DNA: TGTGCCAGCAGATCCGCGGGGGGCCTCCTAAATGAGCAGTTCTTC
D gene: .; clone size: .; V gene: TRBV29-1; J gene: TRBJ2-4; CDR3 protein: CSVERGNIQYF; CDR3 DNA: TGCAGCGTGGAACGGGGGAACATTCAGTACTTT
D gene: .; clone size: .; V gene: TRBV5-8; J gene: TRBJ1-4; CDR3 protein: CASSIARGFATNEKLFF; CDR3 DNA: TGTGCCAGCAGCATCGCGCGGGGTTTTGCAACTAATGAAAAACTGTTTTTT
D gene: .; clone size: .; V gene: TRBV4-2; J gene: TRBJ1-1; CDR3 protein: CASSLNTAGNTEAFF; CDR3 DNA: TGTGCCAGCAGTCTTAACACGGCAGGGAACACTGAAGCTTTCTTT
D gene: TRBD2; clone size: .; V gene: TRBV5-6; J gene: TRBJ2-3; CDR3 protein: CASSLFSREDLGTDTQYF; CDR3 DNA: TGTGCCAGCAGCTTGTTCTCCCGGGAGGACCTCGGCACAGATACGCAGTATTTT
D gene: TRBD2; clone size: once; V gene: TRBV12-3/TRBV12-4; J gene: TRBJ2-7; CDR3 protein: CASSPPGGYEQYF; CDR3 DNA: TGTGCCAGCAGTCCGCCGGGGGGCTACGAGCAGTACTTC
D gene: TRBD1; clone size: .; V gene: TRBV6-5; J gene: TRBJ2-7; CDR3 protein: CASSYLTGGAEQYF; CDR3 DNA: TGTGCCAGCAGTTACTTGACAGGGGGCGCCGAGCAGTACTTC
D gene: TRBD2; clone size: .; V gene: TRBV5-8; J gene: TRBJ2-7; CDR3 protein: CASSSRLAVSYEQYF; CDR3 DNA: TGTGCCAGCAGCTCGCGACTAGCGGTCTCCTACGAGCAGTACTTC
D gene: TRBD1; clone size: .; V gene: TRBV2; J gene: TRBJ1-2; CDR3 protein: CASSEGQGASYGYTF; CDR3 DNA: TGTGCCAGCAGTGAGGGACAGGGGGCCTCCTATGGCTACACCTTC
D gene: .; clone size: .; V gene: TRBV19; J gene: TRBJ1-5; CDR3 protein: CASTPVTGRGNQPQHF; CDR3 DNA: TGTGCCAGTACCCCCGTGACAGGCCGGGGAAATCAGCCCCAGCATTTT
D gene: TRBD1; clone size: .; V gene: TRBV5-3; J gene: TRBJ1-4; CDR3 protein: CARSIGQALGGVGEKLFF; CDR3 DNA: TGTGCCAGAAGCATCGGACAGGCCCTTGGTGGGGTGGGTGAAAAACTGTTTTTT